The entry below describes one TCR beta chain. The sample is drawn from a study of blood T cell repertoires in COVID-19. Study processing details: Researchers report that nucleated cell counts were estimated from reference gene primer amplification. Using immunoSEQ multiplex PCR, the repertoire was profiled, and TCRdb retains in-frame clones only, with some absent. That table supplies the V and J calls and clone size; D and trimming were determined from the DNA. The repertoire has hundreds of thousands of clones, 70% to 90% of them found once; the top ten carry roughly 6.6%. CDR1 is LGHDT and CDR2 is YNNKEL in the germline V gene (reference sequence). The CDR3 length is 15 residues. V was pared by 7 bases and J by 1 base, with 14 bases between.

The sequence derives from an older woman with COVID-19, enrolled during active disease. The chain employs TRBV3-1 (or the pseudogene TRBV3-2) and TRBJ1-3, with D perhaps matching TRBD1 (6 bases). The specimen was peripheral blood. In DNA form, the CDR3 reads TGTGCCAGCAAAGACAGGTCCGTATCTGGAAACACCATATATTTT. Residues: CASKDRSVSGNTIYF.